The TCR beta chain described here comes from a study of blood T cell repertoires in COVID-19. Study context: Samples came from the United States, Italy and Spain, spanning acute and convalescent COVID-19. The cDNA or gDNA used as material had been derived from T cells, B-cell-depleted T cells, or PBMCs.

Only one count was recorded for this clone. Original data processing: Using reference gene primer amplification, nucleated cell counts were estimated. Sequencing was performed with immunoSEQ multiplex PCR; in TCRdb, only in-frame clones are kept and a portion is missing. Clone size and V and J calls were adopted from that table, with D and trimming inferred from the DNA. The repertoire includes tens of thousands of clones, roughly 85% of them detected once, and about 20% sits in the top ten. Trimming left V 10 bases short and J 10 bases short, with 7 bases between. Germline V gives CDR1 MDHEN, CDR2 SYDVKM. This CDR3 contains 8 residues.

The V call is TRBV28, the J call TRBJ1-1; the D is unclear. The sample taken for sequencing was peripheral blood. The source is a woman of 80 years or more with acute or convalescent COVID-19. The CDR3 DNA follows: TGTGCCACCAATAGAGCTTTCTTT. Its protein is CATNRAFF.